The clone carrying this TCR beta chain was seen a few times. Its specificity is not known. It was RNA transcripts that yielded the amplified TCR beta CDR3 regions. Carried out on the TCR CDR3, a first-round RT-PCR used the HTBI primer set. Each CDR3 protein is one row after TCRdb ran MiXCR on the multiplex PCR reads. The sample lists about 640,000 distinct CDR3 sequences, roughly 20% occurring once. The data were taken from a study of T cells in Graves' hyperthyroidism and ophthalmopathy. Across the study: Upon initial diagnosis and before any treatment, peripheral blood was collected. General study points: Prediction of ophthalmopathy progression came a median 6.5 months pre-onset. Most clonotypes expanded in the thyroid (above 0.001) were also present in blood.

Trimming took 3 bases from V and 1 from J; bases not matched to a gene: 5. Per germline, CDR1 MGHDK and CDR2 SYGVNS. The length of the CDR3 is 15 residues. Sequencing was carried out using blood. The clonotype was recovered from a man aged 25-40 years with Graves' ophthalmopathy. The rearrangement links TRBV25-1 to TRBJ2-5; the match to TRBD2 covers 7 bases. CDR3 sequence (DNA): TGTGCCAGCAGTGACTCCGGGGGGTCCCAAGAGACCCAGTACTTC. Its translation is CASSDSGGSQETQYF.